These T cell receptor beta chains were read from a single sample in a study of T cell responses to AZD1222 COVID-19 vaccine. Libraries were prepared by immunoSEQ multiplex PCR; TCRdb keeps only in-frame clonotypes and omits some of them. Altogether some 200,000 clones are present, approximately 95% being singletons, with the ten largest covering approximately 1%. The sequencing here drew on peripheral blood, taken 28 days after the second AZD1222 dose. These receptors were collected from an adult who received the AZD1222 COVID-19 vaccine. CDR3s include the opening cysteine and the closing phenylalanine or tryptophan. A D gene is named only where the DNA matches it firmly. Clone size appears in some rows only: once, few, many, or a class for an expanded clone.

>NA|TRBV7-2|TRBJ1-1|NA
TGTGCCAGCAGGATGAACACTGAAGCTTTCTTT
CASRMNTEAFF
>NA|TRBV7-8|TRBJ2-5|NA
TGTGCCAGCAGCTTAGCGCCCCTAGCAGGTCGGGAGACCCAGTACTTC
CASSLAPLAGRETQYF
>TRBD2|TRBV6-5|TRBJ2-1|NA
TGTGCCAGCAAAGCCCTGGGCAGCGGGGGGAATGAGCAGTTCTTC
CASKALGSGGNEQFF
>NA|TRBV5-1|TRBJ2-2|once
TGCGCCAGCAGCTTGGACCGGGTCACCGGGGAGCTGTTTTTT
CASSLDRVTGELFF
>TRBD1|TRBV30|TRBJ2-2|once
TGTGCCTGGAGTGACGCCGACAGGGGGCATTTCGGGGAGCTGTTTTTT
CAWSDADRGHFGELFF
>TRBD2|TRBV6-6|TRBJ2-3|NA
TGTGCCAGCAGTAAGGGACTAGCGGACACAGATACGCAGTATTTT
CASSKGLADTDTQYF
>NA|TRBV7-9|TRBJ1-3|NA
TGTGCCAGCAGCTCGAGTGGGACTGCTGGAAACACCATATATTTT
CASSSSGTAGNTIYF
>NA|TRBV19|TRBJ1-1|NA
TGTGCCAGTAGTGGGACAAGGCCTCGATCTGAAGCTTTCTTT
CASSGTRPRSEAFF
>NA|TRBV4-2|TRBJ1-2|NA
TGTGCCAGCAGCCAGAGACAGGTCGTCCTTGGCTACACCTTC
CASSQRQVVLGYTF
>TRBD1|TRBV7-3|TRBJ2-1|NA
TGTGCCAGCAGCTTAACGACAGGGAATGAGCAGTTCTTC
CASSLTTGNEQFF
>NA|TRBV6-5|TRBJ1-2|NA
TGTGCCAGCAGTTATGCGACAGGAGGTTGGTATGGCTACACCTTC
CASSYATGGWYGYTF
>TRBD1|TRBV5-6|TRBJ1-5|once
TGTGCCAGCAGCCGCCGACAGGGTTTAAATCAGCCCCAGCATTTT
CASSRRQGLNQPQHF
>NA|TRBV30|TRBJ1-5|NA
TGTGCCTGGAGTACGAGCATTCAAAATCAGCCCCAGCATTTT
CAWSTSIQNQPQHF
>NA|TRBV7-8|TRBJ1-5|NA
TGTGCCAGCAGCTTAAGGCAGATTAGCAATCAGCCCCAGCATTTT
CASSLRQISNQPQHF
>TRBD2|TRBV7-3|TRBJ2-3|NA
TGTGCCAGCAGCCGCCGGGGGACTAGCGTAATAGATACGCAGTATTTT
CASSRRGTSVIDTQYF
>TRBD1|TRBV6-5|TRBJ2-2|NA
TGTGCCAGCAGTAGGACAGGGGGCGACACCGGGGAGCTGTTTTTT
CASSRTGGDTGELFF
>NA|TRBV3-1/TRBV3-2|TRBJ2-7|NA
TGTGCCAGCAGCCAAGACGCCCCTTACGAGCAGTACTTC
CASSQDAPYEQYF
>TRBD1|TRBV28|TRBJ1-6|NA
TGTGCCAGCAGGCCCGGGACAGAGAATTCACCCCTCCACTTT
CASRPGTENSPLHF
>NA|TRBV19|TRBJ1-2|NA
TGTGCCAGTAGTCTACAGGAGCTCTATGGCTACACCTTC
CASSLQELYGYTF
>NA|TRBV4-1|TRBJ2-5|NA
TGCGCCAGCAGCCAAGATCGTGGGCTAGCGAGGGAGACCCAGTACTTC
CASSQDRGLARETQYF
>NA|TRBV5-1|TRBJ1-1|NA
TGCGCCAGCAGCGGCGGGGTGGTCGGGACTGAAGCTTTCTTT
CASSGGVVGTEAFF
>NA|TRBV19|TRBJ2-1|NA
TGTGCCAGTAGTACCTCTAGGATAGTCGGCTACAATGAGCAGTTCTTC
CASSTSRIVGYNEQFF
>NA|TRBV29-1|TRBJ1-2|NA
TGCAGCGTTGAGGGGGCTGCCAATAACTATGGCTACACCTTC
CSVEGAANNYGYTF
>NA|TRBV28|TRBJ1-5|NA
TGTGCCAGCAGTTTTCCTGGACCTGATCAGCCCCAGCATTTT
CASSFPGPDQPQHF
>NA|TRBV6-5|TRBJ1-3|NA
TGTGCCAGCAACTCAGGGTTAGGAAACACCATATATTTT
CASNSGLGNTIYF
>NA|TRBV2|TRBJ1-4|NA
TGTGCCAGCAGCACAGGGCTGGGCAATGAAAAACTGTTTTTT
CASSTGLGNEKLFF
>TRBD1|TRBV7-9|TRBJ1-5|NA
TGTGCCAGCAGCTTGGCGGGACAGGGGATGTGGAGCAATCAGCCCCAGCATTTT
CASSLAGQGMWSNQPQHF
>NA|TRBV28|TRBJ2-7|NA
TGTGCCAGCGGGGGCACAGGTCAAGAGCCCTACGAGCAGTACTTC
CASGGTGQEPYEQYF
>NA|TRBV7-2|TRBJ1-2|NA
TGTGCCAGCAGCTTGGACGAGAACTATGGCTACACCTTC
CASSLDENYGYTF
>TRBD1|TRBV10-3|TRBJ2-2|NA
TGTGCCATCAGTGGGGGGCTCGGACAGGGGACTGGGAACACCGGGGAGCTGTTTTTT
CAISGGLGQGTGNTGELFF
>NA|TRBV5-1|TRBJ1-1|NA
TGCGCCAGCAGCTTGGGCACCTTGAACACTGAAGCTTTCTTT
CASSLGTLNTEAFF
>NA|TRBV3-1/TRBV3-2|TRBJ1-3|NA
TGTGCCAGCAGCCGATCGGACATCCTCTCTGGAAACACCATATATTTT
CASSRSDILSGNTIYF
>TRBD1|TRBV3-1/TRBV3-2|TRBJ2-7|NA
TGTGCCAGCAGCCCCCAGGGGGCGTCTCTTAACGAGCAGTACTTC
CASSPQGASLNEQYF
>NA|TRBV1|TRBJ2-7|NA
TGCACCAGCAGCCAGTATTCTGGCCTGATTCGCCGGGGGCAGTACTTC
CTSSQYSGLIRRGQYF
>NA|TRBV29-1|TRBJ1-2|NA
TGCAGCGTTGAATCCAGGGAGCGTGGCTACACCTTC
CSVESRERGYTF
>NA|TRBV2|TRBJ2-7|NA
TGTGCCAGCATCGTCGCCTACGAGCAGTACTTC
CASIVAYEQYF
>NA|TRBV7-3|TRBJ1-2|NA
TGTGCCAGCAGCTTAGACAGCGCGAACTATGGCTACACCTTC
CASSLDSANYGYTF
>TRBD1|TRBV6-5|TRBJ2-7|NA
TGTGCCAGCTGGACAGGGGAGAGCTACGAGCAGTACTTC
CASWTGESYEQYF
>NA|TRBV7-2|TRBJ2-2|NA
TGTGCCAGCAGCATGAGGGGCACGAACACCGGGGAGCTGTTTTTT
CASSMRGTNTGELFF
>NA|TRBV5-6|TRBJ1-2|NA
TGTGCCAGCAGCCCAACAGGGTACTATGGCTACACCTTC
CASSPTGYYGYTF
>NA|TRBV7-9|TRBJ1-1|NA
TGTGCCAGCAGCTTAGGGCAGAACACTGAAGCTTTCTTT
CASSLGQNTEAFF
>NA|TRBV7-3|TRBJ1-5|NA
TGTGCCAGCAGCTTAAACGGCGGTAGCAATCAGCCCCAGCATTTT
CASSLNGGSNQPQHF
>NA|TRBV20-1|TRBJ1-5|NA
TGCAGTGCTAGTGACAGCCAGCAGCCCCAGCATTTT
CSASDSQQPQHF
>NA|TRBV30|TRBJ1-2|NA
TGTGCCTGGAGTGGCGGGACCTGGGGCTACACCTTC
CAWSGGTWGYTF
>NA|TRBV7-3|TRBJ1-2|NA
TGTGCCAGCAGCCTAGGATTGGGATATGGCTACACCTTC
CASSLGLGYGYTF
>NA|TRBV11-2|TRBJ1-3|NA
TGTGCCACCCAGAGCTCTGGAAACACCATATATTTT
CATQSSGNTIYF
>TRBD2|TRBV5-5|TRBJ2-3|NA
TGTGCCAGCAGCTTCTTAGCGGGGGGTTCGAAAGATACGCAGTATTTT
CASSFLAGGSKDTQYF